Listed here are 19 T cell receptor beta chains from one sample, sequenced in a study of T cell responses to AZD1222 COVID-19 vaccine. Sequencing used immunoSEQ multiplex PCR; TCRdb keeps in-frame clones, though not all of them. There are about 150,000 clones in the sample; roughly 94% occur only once, and approximately 2% lies in the top ten. Sequenced material: peripheral blood, taken on day 0 of AZD1222 vaccination. The receptors were sampled from an adult in good health.

This clone has just a few counts. The chain carries TRBV25-1 and TRBJ2-5; D is undetermined. The length of the CDR3 is 12 residues. Germline loops: CDR1 MGHDK, CDR2 SYGVNS. The V end lost 4 bases, the J end lost 5 bases, and 8 bases lay between the germline ends. The CDR3 DNA is TGTGCCAGCAGTGCCTACTCGGAGACCCAGTACTTC. This gives the protein CASSAYSETQYF.

The V gene is TRBV6-5, the J gene TRBJ2-5; 15 bases line up with TRBD2. CDR1 and CDR2 (germline): MNHEY, SVGAGI. V lost 4 bases and J lost 1; bases outside the gene matches: 1. The length of the CDR3 is 16 residues. The CDR3, as DNA: TGTGCCAGCAGTTCGGGACTAGCGGGGGGCCAAGAGACCCAGTACTTC. Its translation is CASSSGLAGGQETQYF.

The chain is built from TRBV6-5 and TRBJ2-3, with 7 positions matching TRBD2. After removal of 0 bases from V and 4 bases from J, the junction contained 7 bases not matched to a gene. Germline CDR1 is MNHEY and CDR2 is SVGAGI. The CDR3 is 16 residues long. In DNA, the CDR3 is TGTGCCAGCAGTTACTCGGGGGGAGGGGCCGCAGATACGCAGTATTTT. Translating gives CASSYSGGGAADTQYF.

J is TRBJ1-2 and V is TRBV5-1; D remains ambiguous. The CDR3 runs to 12 residues. With 2 bases removed from V and 6 bases from J, the gap between germline ends came to 8 bases. CDR1 and CDR2 from the germline V gene are SGHRS and YFSETQ. CDR3 sequence reads: CASSFGEDGYTF. As DNA, the CDR3 is TGCGCCAGCAGCTTCGGGGAGGATGGCTACACCTTC.

This rearrangement joins TRBV6-6 to TRBJ1-2, with D possibly matching TRBD1 (5 bases). V was clipped by 7 bases and J by 7 bases, with 19 bases between them. The germline V gene has CDR1 MNHNY and CDR2 SVGAGI (reference sequence). The CDR3 loop spans 14 amino acids. CDR3 coding DNA: TGTGCCAGCACCCGAGGGGACTCGGCGGCTGGCTACACCTTC. This sequence encodes CASTRGDSAAGYTF.

V gene TRBV4-1 combines with J gene TRBJ1-4; D unclear. Trimming took off 3 bases at V and 7 bases at J, with 12 bases between the two ends. The CDR3 covers 14 residues. Germline CDR1 and CDR2: MGHRA and YSYEKL. Here the CDR3 DNA reads TGCGCCAGCAGCCAGTTTAACGCCGCTGAAAAACTGTTTTTT. It yields the protein CASSQFNAAEKLFF.

V usage is TRBV7-9 and J usage is TRBJ1-2; D is unclear. This CDR3 region has 13 residues. V dropped 5 bases and J dropped 1 base, with 8 bases sitting between them. From germline, CDR1 is SEHNR and CDR2 FQNEAQ (reference sequence). DNA for the CDR3: TGTGCCAGCAGCCCCCATAATAACTATGGCTACACCTTC. Translation gives CASSPHNNYGYTF.

The genes are TRBV14 and TRBJ1-1; D unresolved. The germline V and J ends were trimmed by 2 bases and 3 bases, with 7 bases remaining between them. Germline lookup yields CDR1 SGHDN and CDR2 FVKESK. The CDR3 has 13 residues. CDR3 sequence reads: CASSQFVDTEAFF. The CDR3 DNA reads as TGTGCCAGCAGCCAATTCGTGGACACTGAAGCTTTCTTT.

As regards this clone: Other DNA sequences in this specimen translate into the identical CDR3. In DNA form, the CDR3 reads TGTGCCAGCAGTTACTCACAGGGATCTGGAAACACCATATATTTT. It yields the protein CASSYSQGSGNTIYF. V usage is TRBV6-5 and J usage is TRBJ1-3, with D tentatively TRBD1 (6 bases). The germline V gene encodes CDR1 MNHEY and CDR2 SVGAGI. V was cut by 0 bases and J by 1 base, with 7 bases left in between. The CDR3 consists of 15 residues.

This chain uses TRBV5-1 with TRBJ1-2; 9 positions agree with TRBD1. The CDR3 extends over 15 amino acids. Trimming removed 4 bases from V and 6 bases from J; junction bases left unmatched: 10. Per the germline V gene, CDR1 is SGHRS and CDR2 is YFSETQ. CDR3 region: CASSADRGNFDGYTF. The DNA for the CDR3 is TGCGCCAGCAGCGCGGACAGGGGAAACTTCGATGGCTACACCTTC.

The chain links TRBV18 to TRBJ1-1, with D uncertain. The CDR3 length is 13 residues. Trimming took 6 bases from V and 3 from J, leaving 11 bases between them. Germline V gene data show CDR1 as KGHSH and CDR2 as LQKENI. For the CDR3, the DNA is TGTGCCAGCTCGCAGGAAATGTACACTGAAGCTTTCTTT. Its protein is CASSQEMYTEAFF.

In DNA form, the CDR3 reads TGCGCCAGCAGTTTTGGACAGGTCTCCTACGAGCAGTACTTC. Residues: CASSFGQVSYEQYF. The V and J genes are TRBV5-1 and TRBJ2-7; 7 nucleotides agree with TRBD1. This CDR3 spans 14 amino acids. Germline CDR1 SGHRS, CDR2 YFSETQ. V lost 5 bases, J lost 0 bases, and 5 bases stayed unmatched. The variable domain in full, with the rest retrieved from reference TRBV5-1 and TRBJ2-7, is KAGVTQTPRYLIKTRGQQVTLSCSPISGHRSVSWYQQTPGQGLQFLFEYFSETQRNKGNFPGRFSGRQFSNSRSEMNVSTLELGDSALYLCASSFGQVSYEQYFGPGTRLTVT.

This clone was seen more than once but under ten times. The chain is built from TRBV5-4 and TRBJ1-1; the D gene is possibly TRBD1 (5 bases). Germline V CDR1 and CDR2: SGHNT, YYREEE (reference sequence). Deletions cut 2 bases from V and 1 base from J, with 6 bases between. CDR3 size: 13 residues. CDR3 nucleotide sequence: TGTGCCAGCAGCTTTCAGGGGAACACTGAAGCTTTCTTT. It encodes CASSFQGNTEAFF.

This clone was counted between two and nine times. This sequence joins TRBV20-1 and TRBJ1-2; possibly TRBD1 for D (5 bases). Germline V lookup: CDR1 DFQATT, CDR2 SNEGSKA (reference sequence). Trimming took off 2 bases at V and 8 bases at J, with 6 bases between the two ends. The CDR3 length is 10 residues. CDR3 bases: TGCAGTGCTAGATGGGGGGGCTACACCTTC. Protein product: CSARWGGYTF.

CDR3 region: CASSPEAGVWEQYF. The CDR3 nucleotides are TGTGCCAGCAGCCCCGAGGCAGGGGTGTGGGAGCAGTACTTC. The chain carries TRBV7-2 and TRBJ2-7, with a possible D match to TRBD1 (6 bases). The CDR3 spans 14 residues. Germline V lookup: CDR1 SGHTA, CDR2 FQGNSA. The V and J ends lost 5 bases and 7 bases respectively, with 18 bases between them.

This chain connects TRBV3-1 (or the pseudogene TRBV3-2) to TRBJ2-1; D possibly corresponds to TRBD2 (5 bases). The V gene's germline CDR1 is LGHDT and CDR2 YNNKEL (reference sequence). The CDR3 consists of 12 residues. V was trimmed by 1 base and J by 15 bases, leaving 13 bases between them. The DNA for the CDR3 is TGTGCCAGCAGCCAAGTCGGGATAAGGCCGTTCTTC. It is translated as CASSQVGIRPFF.

J is TRBJ1-6 and V is TRBV2; weak D call: TRBD1 (5 bases). The V and J ends lost 6 bases and 7 bases respectively, with 13 bases between them. Germline assignment: CDR1 SNHLY and CDR2 FYNNEI. The CDR3 runs to 14 residues. The CDR3 spells CASSDTGDNSPLHF. The CDR3 region has the DNA TGTGCCAGCAGCGATACAGGTGACAATTCACCCCTCCACTTT.

The chain combines TRBV30 with TRBJ2-3, with 11 bases fitting TRBD2. Unmatched junction bases numbered 17, after V lost 3 bases and J lost 6 bases. This CDR3 spans 18 amino acids. CDR1 is GTSNPN, CDR2 SVGIG, per germline (reference sequence). The CDR3 DNA follows: TGTGCCTGGAGCGCCGCCGTCGGTAGCGGGGGGGCTTGGGATACGCAGTATTTT. Its protein product is CAWSAAVGSGGAWDTQYF.

This chain links TRBV10-3 with TRBJ1-2; 10 bases are a match to TRBD1. The CDR3 consists of 13 residues. CDR1 and CDR2 (germline): ENHRY, SYGVKD. Unmatched junction bases numbered 2, after V lost 7 bases and J lost 3 bases. The DNA of the CDR3 is TGTGCCATCACCGGGACAGGGGACTATGGCTACACCTTC. This codes for CAITGTGDYGYTF.